This T cell receptor beta chain originates from a study of vaccination and CD4 T cells after COVID-19. In the study overall: Six males and four females, two Hispanic, made up the convalescents. Overlapping peptides of the spike proteins of SARS-CoV-2, HCoV-NL63, HCoV-OC43 and HCoV-229E were used for cell stimulation.

Study results and caveats: Convalescent patients showed a median about 86% of reactive clones that were seen only post-vaccination.

With the Oncomine TCR Beta short-read assay, DNA from cultured CD4+ T cells was sequenced. TCRdb fed the PCR reads into MiXCR, producing one record per CDR3 protein. The sample has 15,000 to 20,000 distinct CDR3 sequences, approximately 50% seen once. The time point is: late sampling 161 to 241 days after vaccination in three convalescent patients. Sample treatment: approximately 11-day PBMC culture with coronavirus spike peptide pools or control peptides (ViraFEST assay). The authors replaced half the medium with fresh IL-2 medium on days 3 and 7. This CDR3 is built from 15 residues. V lost 0 bases to trimming and J lost 8 bases, with 16 bases between them. Germline V lookup: CDR1 MGHDK, CDR2 SYGVNS. As regards this clonotype: Its antigen remains unknown.

This clonotype was obtained from a human donor who had recovered from COVID-19. Specimen: CD4+ T cells from blood, cultured in vitro, collected about 7 months after SARS-CoV-2 vaccination. The chain employs TRBV25-1 and TRBJ1-2; D might be TRBD1 (5 bases). This CDR3 reads CASSEYRRGKGGYTF. In DNA, the CDR3 is TGTGCCAGCAGTGAATATAGAAGGGGTAAAGGGGGCTACACCTTC.